These 16 T cell receptor beta chains originate from one sample sequenced in a study of blood T cell repertoires in COVID-19. Profiled with immunoSEQ multiplex PCR; TCRdb holds only in-frame clones, not every one. The table lists some 5,900 clones, 88% of them singletons. The source material was peripheral blood. These receptors all stem from a human donor in a cohort sampled during active COVID-19.

With respect to this clone: This sample includes further DNA sequences coding for the same CDR3. The chain recombines TRBV27 with TRBJ2-1; 8 bases are shared with TRBD1. Germline-derived CDR1 and CDR2 are MNHEY and SMNVEV (reference sequence). With V trimmed by 9 bases and J by 9 bases, 13 bases remained unmatched. The CDR3 extends over 14 amino acids. DNA for the CDR3: TGTGCCAGTAGAGGCCGGACAGGGCTACGTGAGCAGTTCTTC. This translates into CASRGRTGLREQFF.

V gene TRBV3-1 (or the pseudogene TRBV3-2) combines with J gene TRBJ2-3; D not certain. The CDR3 consists of 15 residues. Germline values: CDR1 LGHDT, CDR2 YNNKEL (reference sequence). Trimming left V 2 bases short and J 4 bases short, with 13 bases between. CDR3 sequence: CASSQTQTRADTQYF. As DNA, the CDR3 is TGTGCCAGCAGCCAAACTCAAACTCGGGCAGATACGCAGTATTTT.

The chain links TRBV5-1 to TRBJ2-7, with 9 bases identical to TRBD1. J lost 3 bases, V lost 0 bases, and 4 bases had no gene match. The CDR3 extends over 15 amino acids. Germline V gene data show CDR1 as SGHRS and CDR2 as YFSETQ. The CDR3 spells CASSLVVGQGYEQYF. The CDR3 DNA reads as TGCGCCAGCAGCTTGGTTGTGGGACAGGGCTACGAGCAGTACTTC.

The chain couples TRBV5-1 to TRBJ2-7; tentative D call: TRBD1 (5 bases). The CDR3 totals 15 residues. Germline V gene sequence: CDR1 SGHRS, CDR2 YFSETQ. V was trimmed by 6 bases and J by 6 bases, leaving 22 bases between them. In DNA form, the CDR3 reads TGCGCCAGCACCATAGAAGGGGCCGCCCTAAGCGAGCAGTACTTC. Translated: CASTIEGAALSEQYF. The complete variable domain, with remaining parts taken from reference TRBV5-1 and TRBJ2-7, reads KAGVTQTPRYLIKTRGQQVTLSCSPISGHRSVSWYQQTPGQGLQFLFEYFSETQRNKGNFPGRFSGRQFSNSRSEMNVSTLELGDSALYLCASTIEGAALSEQYFGPGTRLTVT.

The V and J genes are TRBV10-3 and TRBJ1-6, with D perhaps TRBD1 (6 bases). CDR1 ENHRY and CDR2 SYGVKD come from the germline V gene. V lost 1 base, J lost 6 bases, and 10 bases lay in between. The CDR3 sequence is 15 residues long. Written as DNA, the CDR3 is TGTGCCATCAGTGAGTGGGGGCCAGGTAATTCACCCCTCCACTTT. Protein: CAISEWGPGNSPLHF.

The chain has TRBV7-6 and TRBJ1-4; 9 nucleotides line up with TRBD1. The CDR3 is made up of 16 amino acids. The ends lost 5 bases at V and 5 bases at J; junction bases unmatched: 9. Germline V gene sequence: CDR1 SGHVS, CDR2 FNYEAQ. CDR3 region: CASSKTYRGQNEKLFF. CDR3 coding DNA: TGTGCCAGCAGCAAGACCTACAGGGGGCAAAATGAAAAACTGTTTTTT.

The V gene is TRBV7-9, the J gene TRBJ1-3; D is uncertain. The V end lost 1 base, the J end lost 0 bases, and 10 bases lay between the germline ends. Germline V gene data show CDR1 as SEHNR and CDR2 as FQNEAQ (reference sequence). The CDR3 is 16 amino acids. The CDR3 loop reads CASSLGQFSSGNTIYF. CDR3 coding DNA: TGTGCCAGCAGCTTAGGGCAGTTCAGCTCTGGAAACACCATATATTTT.

Points on this clone: A junction boundary mismatches the germline segment, possibly from a read error. The chain combines TRBV3-1 (or the pseudogene TRBV3-2) with TRBJ2-3; 8 bases fit TRBD2. The CDR3 spans 15 residues. Germline loops: CDR1 LGHDT, CDR2 YNNKEL (reference sequence). The chain's CDR3 is CASSQAGVAADTQYF. The CDR3, as DNA: TGTGCCAGCAGTCAAGCGGGAGTTGCGGCAGATACGCAGTATTTT.

This rearrangement joins TRBV5-1 to TRBJ2-2; a possible D gene is TRBD1 (6 bases). The CDR3 runs to 14 residues. The germline V gene has CDR1 SGHRS and CDR2 YFSETQ. The V end lost 4 bases, the J end lost 3 bases, and 10 bases lay between the germline ends. The CDR3, as DNA: TGCGCCAGCAGCATGGACAGTTACACCGGGGAGCTGTTTTTT. Translating gives CASSMDSYTGELFF.

This chain connects TRBV4-1 to TRBJ2-7; perhaps TRBD2 as D (6 bases). Trimming stripped 0 bases from V and 6 bases from J, with 12 bases between. Germline V lookup: CDR1 MGHRA, CDR2 YSYEKL. This CDR3 is 14 amino acids long. CDR3 residues: CASSQEPGLSEQYF. CDR3 sequence (DNA): TGCGCCAGCAGCCAAGAACCGGGACTTTCCGAGCAGTACTTC.

This chain uses TRBV4-1 with TRBJ2-3; TRBD2 matches at 7 bases. CDR1 MGHRA and CDR2 YSYEKL come from the germline V gene. CDR3 length equals 16 residues. Unmatched junction bases numbered 14, after V lost 2 bases and J lost 9 bases. The CDR3 bases are TGCGCCAGCAGCCAATCGCTAGCGGCAAAGCGGAGCACGCAGTATTTT. As protein: CASSQSLAAKRSTQYF.

This sequence joins TRBV5-6 and TRBJ2-3; perhaps TRBD2 as D (5 bases). The CDR3 is made up of 13 amino acids. Germline V gene data show CDR1 as SGHDT and CDR2 as YYEEEE. V dropped 0 bases and J dropped 6 bases, with 8 bases sitting between them. Here the CDR3 reads CASSLGRRDTQYF. The CDR3 region has the DNA TGTGCCAGCAGCTTGGGTCGGAGGGATACGCAGTATTTT.

The V gene is TRBV7-6, the J gene TRBJ2-3, with 10 positions matching TRBD2. CDR3 size: 18 residues. Germline values: CDR1 SGHVS, CDR2 FNYEAQ. V lost 2 bases and J lost 4; bases outside the gene matches: 12. This CDR3 reads CASSLSGWVAGGSDTQYF. CDR3 nucleotides: TGTGCCAGCAGCTTAAGCGGTTGGGTAGCGGGAGGTTCAGATACGCAGTATTTT.

There are a few counts of this clone. The chain links TRBV29-1 to TRBJ2-1, with D tentatively TRBD2 (5 bases). The CDR3 extends over 13 amino acids. Trimming left V 4 bases short and J 8 bases short, with 15 bases between. CDR1 is SQVTM, CDR2 ANQGSEA, per germline. As DNA, the CDR3 is TGCAGCGTTGGGACGGGGTTTTCCGATGAGCAGTTCTTC. Translating gives CSVGTGFSDEQFF.

The V gene is TRBV6-6, the J gene TRBJ2-1; 8 bases agree with TRBD1. There are 15 residues in the CDR3. The J segment lost 10 bases and the V segment lost 0 bases, leaving 8 bases of the junction unmatched. Germline V gene lookup returns CDR1 MNHNY and CDR2 SVGAGI (reference sequence). The CDR3 here is CASSYSNVRGPEQFF. CDR3 sequence (DNA): TGTGCCAGCAGTTACTCGAACGTCAGGGGGCCCGAGCAGTTCTTC.

The V call is TRBV27, the J call TRBJ1-6; TRBD1 matches at 8 bases. The trim removed 2 bases at V and 4 bases at J, leaving 1 base unmatched. The CDR3 loop spans 15 amino acids. CDR1 is MNHEY and CDR2 is SMNVEV in the germline V gene (reference sequence). As DNA, the CDR3 is TGTGCCAGCAGTTTAGACAGGGGATATAATTCACCCCTCCACTTT. This gives the protein CASSLDRGYNSPLHF.